The 9 T cell receptor beta chains below all came from one sample that was sequenced in a study of blood T cell repertoires in COVID-19. Clones were sequenced by immunoSEQ multiplex PCR, and TCRdb holds only the in-frame ones, with some missing. The sample gives 280,000 or so clones, approximately 89% of which show up once; roughly an eighth is in the top ten. Material: peripheral blood. The receptors derive from an older woman with acute or convalescent COVID-19.

The rearrangement uses TRBV29-1 and TRBJ1-1; D call uncertain. From germline, CDR1 is SQVTM and CDR2 ANQGSEA. V was clipped by 4 bases and J by 1 base, with 10 bases between them. The CDR3 runs to 13 residues. CDR3 bases: TGCAGCGTTGTTCCTACTAGGAACACTGAAGCTTTCTTT. Encoded protein: CSVVPTRNTEAFF. Full variable domain (outside the CDR3, taken from reference TRBV29-1 and TRBJ1-1): SAVISQKPSRDICQRGTSLTIQCQVDSQVTMMFWYRQQPGQSLTLIATANQGSEATYESGFVIDKFPISRPNLTFSTLTVSNMSPEDSSIYLCSVVPTRNTEAFFGQGTRLTVV.

The rearrangement links TRBV4-2 to TRBJ1-2; 8 bases are a match to TRBD1. The CDR3 is 15 amino acids. V shed 4 bases and J 6 bases; nucleotides not matched to a gene: 10. CDR1 is LGHNA and CDR2 is YNFKEQ in the germline V gene. CDR3 sequence: CASSLPGQGRDGYTF. The CDR3 coding sequence is TGTGCCAGCAGCCTACCTGGACAGGGCCGGGATGGCTACACCTTC.

In nucleotides, the CDR3 is TGTGCCAGCAGGTGGGGGCAGGGAAGGGCTGAAGCTTTCTTT. Translation gives CASRWGQGRAEAFF. This sequence joins TRBV13 and TRBJ1-1; D perhaps matches TRBD1 (6 bases). V was pared by 6 bases and J by 6 bases, with 17 bases between. This CDR3 is built from 14 residues. Germline loops: CDR1 PRHDT, CDR2 FYEKMQ (reference sequence).

The chain recombines TRBV18 with TRBJ1-4, with 11 bases that match TRBD1. With V trimmed by 3 bases and J by 1 base, 7 bases remained unmatched. The CDR3 runs to 18 residues. CDR1 and CDR2 from the germline V gene are KGHSH and LQKENI. CDR3 coding DNA: TGTGCCAGCTCACCCGGTCGGACAGGGGGCCGAACTAATGAAAAACTGTTTTTT. Amino acid sequence: CASSPGRTGGRTNEKLFF.

This sequence joins TRBV11-2 and TRBJ1-2, with D perhaps matching TRBD1 (6 bases). V lost 0 bases and J lost 3, with 26 bases in between. Germline lookup yields CDR1 SGHAT and CDR2 FQNNGV. The CDR3 runs to 20 residues. CDR3 in amino acids: CASSLDRRRKGVAQDYGYTF. CDR3 nucleotides: TGTGCCAGCAGCTTAGATCGACGGAGGAAGGGGGTAGCGCAAGACTATGGCTACACCTTC.

J is TRBJ2-1 and V is TRBV5-1; a weak D match, TRBD1 (5 bases). CDR3 length equals 14 residues. V was pared by 1 base and J by 15 bases, with 20 bases between. Looked up from germline, CDR1 is SGHRS and CDR2 is YFSETQ. The CDR3 protein is CASSLLFDERGPFF. CDR3 bases: TGCGCCAGCAGCTTGCTATTTGATGAAAGGGGCCCGTTCTTC.

The gene calls are TRBV28 and TRBJ2-5; D remains unclear. Between the trimmed V and J ends, which lost 3 bases and 2 bases, there was a span of 10 bases. This CDR3 contains 14 residues. Germline V gives CDR1 MDHEN, CDR2 SYDVKM. The CDR3 reads CASSLVASQETQYF. The CDR3 coding sequence is TGTGCCAGCAGTTTGGTGGCATCTCAAGAGACCCAGTACTTC.

The V and J genes are TRBV7-6 and TRBJ1-5; TRBD1 matches at 10 bases. Trimming removed 5 bases from V and 2 bases from J; junction bases left unmatched: 3. Germline V gene data show CDR1 as SGHVS and CDR2 as FNYEAQ. The CDR3 is 15 amino acids. CDR3 sequence: CASSRGQGGNQPQHF. The CDR3, as DNA: TGTGCCAGCAGCCGCGGACAGGGGGGCAATCAGCCCCAGCATTTT.

The V and J genes are TRBV27 and TRBJ1-2; 7 nucleotides match TRBD1. Germline loops: CDR1 MNHEY, CDR2 SMNVEV (reference sequence). V shed 5 bases and J 3 bases; nucleotides not matched to a gene: 6. This CDR3 has 14 residues. The CDR3 region has the DNA TGTGCCAGCAGTGTTGGGGACAGCCACTATGGCTACACCTTC. This sequence encodes CASSVGDSHYGYTF.